What follows describes a single T cell receptor (beta chain). Its antigen is still unknown. Base qualities are not at hand, and no much larger clone is one base apart. This entry is derived from a study of CD8 T cells in Susac syndrome (dated by TCRdb to the late 2010s). Background on the whole study: Repertoire sequencing was used to test whether CD8+ T cell activation and differentiation in Susac syndrome was antigen driven.

Findings and caveats that apply to the study as a whole: The study acknowledged that relatively few individuals were included in the TCR sequencing and HLA analysis.

Peripheral blood CD8+ and CD4+ T cells from healthy donors, Susac syndrome patients and multiple sclerosis patients were profiled using high-throughput TCR beta sequencing. The multiple sclerosis controls were treatment-naive patients who had stable or active relapsing-remitting disease and met the revised McDonald criteria. Bulk CD8+ and CD4+ T cells were purified magnetically by negative isolation, whereas CD8+ TEMRA cells were enriched by FACS. Blood was collected in EDTA tubes and processed within 24 hours, with PBMCs isolated through density gradient centrifugation. PBMCs intended for TCR sequencing were cryopreserved in liquid nitrogen and thawed later in a water bath at 37 degrees C. The sorted or isolated CD4+, CD8+ and CD8+ TEMRA cells reached a purity of at least 90%. RNA was extracted using the RNeasy kit, and about 0.45 to 1 ug of the RNA was reverse transcribed with random hexamers. TCR beta CDR3 regions were amplified with the immunoSEQ multiplex PCR assay covering 54 Vbeta and 13 Jbeta segments. PCR amplification bias was corrected using a synthetic template baseline for primer optimization and computational correction. Per the authors' processing: Only productive sequences were kept, with reads annotated to V, D and J genes according to IMGT and analyzed in immunoSEQ Analyzer. To calculate clonality, Shannon entropy was normalized by log2 of the number of productive unique sequences and then subtracted from one. For each patient and control, public and private clones were evaluated within the 100 most prevalent clones. A clone was defined as Susac-specific if it was absent from the healthy and MS cohorts, from approximately 980 published viral clones and from other ImmuneACCESS disease sequences. TCRdb trimmed public reads at Q25 via fastp, called clones via MiXCR and kept in-frame beta chains. For every CDR3 protein sequence, its rows merge into one entry that carries the most common genes and DNA. The V and J calls come from TCRdb's annotation, not from the publication. The sample table lists approximately 150,000 distinct CDR3 sequences, approximately 93% of them with a count of one. Under 0.095% of the sample is in the top ten clones.

CDR3 length: 14 amino acids, cysteine to phenylalanine. Left in the record is the CDR3 DNA by itself, 42 bases read in frame from the first base. From V the trimming removes 6 bases and from J it removes 7 bases, while the gene matches leave 12 bases of the junction unaccounted for. Based on the germline V gene, the CDR1 and CDR2 sequences are SGHVS and FQNEAQ. The chain is made from TRBV7-8 and TRBJ2-7, with 7 bases in between that match TRBD1. This clonotype was sampled from a human donor with multiple sclerosis. Sequencing used CD4+ T cells from PBMCs. The CDR3 amino acid sequence is: CASRLRTGDFEQYF. The DNA sequence reads TGTGCCAGCAGGCTTAGGACAGGAGATTTTGAGCAGTACTTC.